The present T cell receptor beta chain was sequenced within a study of blood T cell repertoires in COVID-19. The table lists this clone with a few counts. Germline CDR1 and CDR2: SGHTA and FQGNSA. After removal of 5 bases from V and 5 bases from J, the junction contained 12 bases not matched to a gene. The CDR3 length is 16 residues. The table came from immunoSEQ multiplex PCR; TCRdb's copy has only in-frame clones and leaves some out. The repertoire consists of about 230,000 clones, with roughly 90% occurring once and the leading ten covering around 2.8%. The receptor was derived from a woman aged 55-70 years with acute or convalescent COVID-19. V usage is TRBV7-2 and J usage is TRBJ1-2; the match to TRBD1 covers 9 bases. Sequences were obtained from peripheral blood. CDR3 sequence: CASSQGLGQGYYGYTF. The CDR3 nucleotides read TGTGCCAGCAGCCAAGGTCTGGGACAGGGTTATTATGGCTACACCTTC.